This T cell receptor (beta chain) appears in the sequencing data of a study of T cell responses to AZD1222 COVID-19 vaccine (dated by TCRdb to 2020 to 2023). Regarding the study in general: AZD1222 recipients whose second dose came at about 4 weeks and those whose second dose came at about 12 weeks were combined into one group, since spike-specific TCR depth and breadth did not differ between the two schedules. TCR sequencing covered some 250 trial participants: 200 to 220 given two doses of AZD1222 and 26 given two doses of MenACWY control vaccine. Enrollment into the trials was organized by age into subgroups of 18-55, 56-69 and 70-plus years, and those subgroups contained roughly 150, 30 and 60 TCR-sequenced participants, respectively. General study outcomes and caveats: Conclusions about previously exposed vaccinees were limited because only six AZD1222 recipients were SARS-CoV-2 seropositive at baseline. The vaccine-associated CD4 TCRs covered the entire spike protein, and the dominant responses fell in regions 160-218 and 743-854. Nearly half of unique spike-specific TCRs reportedly recognized epitopes outside regions mutated in the B.1.351 and B.1.1.7 variants. In the small 56-69-year group, the increase in depth fell short of significance, most likely because of low power. No day 14 peak-response samples were available, so repertoires were characterized only after the peak T cell response. A significant rise in spike-specific TCR breadth and depth was observed after two AZD1222 doses relative to day 0 and relative to MenACWY recipients. Most participants were white British and females outnumbered males, and the authors suggested that clonal diversity may have been underestimated.

The V and J ends are trimmed by 1 base and 4 bases, leaving 16 bases between them. From cysteine to phenylalanine, the CDR3 is 16 amino acids long. CDR3 DNA only is kept here, 48 bases in frame from base 1. The germline V gene provides CDR1 SGHVS and CDR2 FNYEAQ. The CDR3 regions of human TCRbeta chains were analyzed by immunosequencing. The authors' pipeline ran thus. Repertoire TCRs were matched against a reference library of SARS-CoV-2-specific TCRs generated with the MIRA antigen-specificity platform. Breadth meant the fraction of unique TCRs that were SARS-CoV-2-associated, whereas depth meant the fraction of total T cells that were SARS-CoV-2-associated. Using the MIRA data, every spike-specific TCR was mapped to the spike region that the TCR reacted to and assigned to either a CD4 or a CD8 class. Log10-transformed breadth and depth values were compared by one-way ANOVA with Sidak's multiple comparisons tests. TCRdb carries this immuneACCESS record with in-frame sequences only. Its versions omit some clonotypes, under half of them owing to an unresolved V gene in the studies checked, with the rest unexplained. Clone size and V and J calls were adopted from that table, with D and trimming inferred from the DNA. This sample is represented by more than 150,000 clones; 85% to 90% of them were singletons. Of the sample, under 7.5% falls within the top ten clones.

About this clone itself: The antigen it binds to is not known. Base quality data are lacking; no much larger clone is found one base away.

Read against the paper, the sample's time point label means: baseline before first vaccination. The vaccinee samples were drawn from two UK trials, COV001 and COV002, one of which was a single-blind randomized controlled phase 2/3 trial testing AZD1222 (ChAdOx1 nCoV-19) in healthy adults. Trial participant PBMC samples were collected at day 0 and day 28 after the second dose for TCRbeta chain sequencing. The sequence came from an adult in good health. Sequencing used peripheral blood, obtained on day 0 of AZD1222 vaccination. The chain is assembled from TRBV7-6 and TRBJ1-1, and possibly TRBD1, on 5 matching bases. Here is the DNA: TGTGCCAGCAGCTTAGGGGGGAGCTCAATAGGCACTGAAGCTTTCTTT. Translated, this gives CASSLGGSSIGTEAFF.